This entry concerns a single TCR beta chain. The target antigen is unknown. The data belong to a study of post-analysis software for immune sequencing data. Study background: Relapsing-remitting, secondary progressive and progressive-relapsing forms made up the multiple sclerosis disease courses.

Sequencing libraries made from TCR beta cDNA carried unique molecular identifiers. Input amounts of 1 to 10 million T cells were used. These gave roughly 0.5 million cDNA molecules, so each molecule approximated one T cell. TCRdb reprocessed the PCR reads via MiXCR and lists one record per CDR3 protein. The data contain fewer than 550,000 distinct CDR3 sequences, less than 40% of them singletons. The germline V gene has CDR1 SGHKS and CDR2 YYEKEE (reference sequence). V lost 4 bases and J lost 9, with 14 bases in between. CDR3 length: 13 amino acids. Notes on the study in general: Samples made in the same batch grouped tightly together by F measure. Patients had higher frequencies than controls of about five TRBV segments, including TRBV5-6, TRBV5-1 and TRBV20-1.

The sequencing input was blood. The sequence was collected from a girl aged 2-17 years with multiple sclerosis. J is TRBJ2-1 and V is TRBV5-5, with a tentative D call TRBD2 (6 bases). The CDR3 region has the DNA TGTGCCAGCAGCCCCCCCCGGGGGATTGAGCAGTTCTTC. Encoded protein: CASSPPRGIEQFF.